The rows below give T cell receptor beta chains drawn from one sample of a study of cytomegalovirus exposure and HLA in healthy donors. Sequenced by immunoSEQ multiplex PCR; TCRdb stores in-frame clones only, minus some. The sample spans approximately 96,000 clones; the ten largest clones claim more than 5.5%. Sequencing was done on a sample of PBMCs. The receptors were sampled from a girl aged 5-17 years in good health and CMV-seropositive. Both conserved end residues are trimmed from each CDR3. The D gene is left open where the match is weak.

d_call: .; j_call: TRBJ1-2; v_call: TRBV11-2; cdr3_aa: ASSLGSYGYT
d_call: .; j_call: TRBJ1-2; v_call: TRBV5-1; cdr3_aa: ASSLDNRYASGYT
d_call: .; j_call: TRBJ2-1; v_call: TRBV4-2; cdr3_aa: ASSQEGSMMNEQF
d_call: .; j_call: TRBJ1-2; v_call: TRBV11-2; cdr3_aa: ASSPEPGTPNYGYT
d_call: .; j_call: TRBJ2-5; v_call: TRBV28; cdr3_aa: ASSPIAETQY
d_call: .; j_call: TRBJ1-2; v_call: TRBV2; cdr3_aa: ASRRLEGGYT
d_call: .; j_call: TRBJ1-1; v_call: TRBV9; cdr3_aa: ASSVVSGTPEDF
d_call: TRBD2; j_call: TRBJ2-3; v_call: TRBV2; cdr3_aa: ASSREGGTDTQY
d_call: .; j_call: TRBJ1-5; v_call: TRBV29-1; cdr3_aa: RLGSDNQPQH
d_call: .; j_call: TRBJ2-5; v_call: TRBV9; cdr3_aa: ASSVDGENQY
d_call: .; j_call: TRBJ2-6; v_call: TRBV4-1; cdr3_aa: ASSQSRGWASSGANVLT
d_call: TRBD1; j_call: TRBJ2-3; v_call: TRBV29-1; cdr3_aa: SVEKRDRGTDTQY
d_call: .; j_call: TRBJ1-2; v_call: TRBV6-5; cdr3_aa: ASSYGALYGYT
d_call: .; j_call: TRBJ2-6; v_call: TRBV4-2; cdr3_aa: ASSQGHSGANVLT
d_call: .; j_call: TRBJ1-1; v_call: TRBV4-1; cdr3_aa: ASSHPKTDRLGEPF
d_call: TRBD1; j_call: TRBJ1-2; v_call: TRBV19; cdr3_aa: ASSTGQGRIGYT
d_call: .; j_call: TRBJ1-1; v_call: TRBV6-5; cdr3_aa: ASSYSLTGNTEAF
d_call: TRBD1; j_call: TRBJ2-7; v_call: TRBV10-3; cdr3_aa: AFSDQGQGAPYEQY
d_call: .; j_call: TRBJ1-6; v_call: TRBV30; cdr3_aa: AGETKAGGNSPLH
d_call: .; j_call: TRBJ2-2; v_call: TRBV25-1; cdr3_aa: ASSDHRGTGELF
d_call: TRBD1; j_call: TRBJ1-1; v_call: TRBV5-1; cdr3_aa: ASSLEDRAPIPNTEAF
d_call: .; j_call: TRBJ2-7; v_call: TRBV4-1; cdr3_aa: ASSPGTSSYEQY
d_call: .; j_call: TRBJ2-1; v_call: TRBV4-3; cdr3_aa: ASSPGLDNEQF
d_call: .; j_call: TRBJ1-6; v_call: TRBV6-1; cdr3_aa: ASSVNQGRDGPLH
d_call: TRBD2; j_call: TRBJ2-5; v_call: TRBV6-5; cdr3_aa: ASMRRGGVETQY
d_call: .; j_call: TRBJ1-2; v_call: TRBV4-2; cdr3_aa: ASSLLFRSPNYGYT
d_call: TRBD1; j_call: TRBJ1-4; v_call: TRBV4-3; cdr3_aa: ASSQDLGQGNEKLF
d_call: TRBD1; j_call: TRBJ2-2; v_call: TRBV4-1; cdr3_aa: ASSHPGQVSGELF
d_call: TRBD1; j_call: TRBJ1-2; v_call: TRBV4-2; cdr3_aa: ASSQEPTGGDPGYT
d_call: .; j_call: TRBJ2-4; v_call: TRBV28; cdr3_aa: ASSFLSPTGTQY
d_call: .; j_call: TRBJ2-5; v_call: TRBV19; cdr3_aa: ASNQGTLGETQY
d_call: TRBD1; j_call: TRBJ1-2; v_call: TRBV28; cdr3_aa: ASRILGDREISGYT
d_call: TRBD2; j_call: TRBJ2-7; v_call: TRBV5-1; cdr3_aa: ASSLFIDGGAYEQY
d_call: .; j_call: TRBJ2-2; v_call: TRBV19; cdr3_aa: ASSSAGLYTGELF
d_call: .; j_call: TRBJ1-1; v_call: TRBV19; cdr3_aa: ASSLIGGAPRAF
d_call: .; j_call: TRBJ2-7; v_call: TRBV7-6; cdr3_aa: ASSERQESYEQY
d_call: .; j_call: TRBJ2-1; v_call: TRBV14; cdr3_aa: ASSHRVFNEQF
d_call: .; j_call: TRBJ1-1; v_call: TRBV5-1; cdr3_aa: ASSLGDRNTEAF
d_call: .; j_call: TRBJ2-3; v_call: TRBV4-2; cdr3_aa: ASSQDLEVTDTQY
d_call: .; j_call: TRBJ1-1; v_call: TRBV29-1; cdr3_aa: SVPGEAF
d_call: .; j_call: TRBJ2-4; v_call: TRBV4-2; cdr3_aa: ASSPRAGGENIQY
d_call: .; j_call: TRBJ2-3; v_call: TRBV4-2; cdr3_aa: ASSQDPGGVTDTQY
d_call: TRBD1; j_call: TRBJ2-7; v_call: TRBV5-4; cdr3_aa: ASSLGTGIGYEQY
d_call: .; j_call: TRBJ1-2; v_call: TRBV20-1; cdr3_aa: SVETEYGYT
d_call: TRBD1; j_call: TRBJ2-5; v_call: TRBV5-6; cdr3_aa: ASSLQGMEETQY
d_call: .; j_call: TRBJ2-7; v_call: TRBV14; cdr3_aa: ASSQDSRTSLY
d_call: .; j_call: TRBJ1-4; v_call: TRBV6-5; cdr3_aa: ASSYSALEGEKLF
d_call: TRBD1; j_call: TRBJ2-5; v_call: TRBV5-1; cdr3_aa: ASSLDGVTGGAETQY
d_call: .; j_call: TRBJ2-7; v_call: TRBV9; cdr3_aa: ASSVGAGPGYEQY
d_call: TRBD1; j_call: TRBJ1-5; v_call: TRBV6-1; cdr3_aa: ASRQDRGRAQPQH
d_call: TRBD1; j_call: TRBJ1-1; v_call: TRBV28; cdr3_aa: ASSPTGRTFEAF
d_call: TRBD1; j_call: TRBJ1-2; v_call: TRBV7-2; cdr3_aa: ASSLGGTGGVGYT
d_call: .; j_call: TRBJ1-4; v_call: TRBV7-2; cdr3_aa: ASSDAMGHEKLF
d_call: .; j_call: TRBJ1-4; v_call: TRBV4-1; cdr3_aa: ASSHLAVDEKLF
d_call: TRBD1; j_call: TRBJ1-4; v_call: TRBV5-1; cdr3_aa: ASRGGAREKLF
d_call: TRBD1; j_call: TRBJ2-7; v_call: TRBV6-5; cdr3_aa: ASSRGQGAYEQY
d_call: TRBD1; j_call: TRBJ1-1; v_call: TRBV4-1; cdr3_aa: ASSQKSTGAPLWNTEAF
d_call: .; j_call: TRBJ2-7; v_call: TRBV2; cdr3_aa: ASTRPMAPYEQY
d_call: .; j_call: TRBJ1-1; v_call: TRBV7-9; cdr3_aa: ASTRGRTEAF